A single sample gave rise to the 14 T cell receptor beta chains below, sequenced in a study of blood T cell repertoires in COVID-19. Here immunoSEQ multiplex PCR was the method, and the copy in TCRdb shows in-frame clones only, minus some. The sample consists of fewer than 300,000 clones, approximately 84% of them appearing once. The sample taken for sequencing was PBMCs or T cells enriched from blood (not recorded which). These receptors were obtained from a man aged 18 to 30 who had recovered from COVID-19.

The gene calls are TRBV4-1 and TRBJ2-7; D not resolved. V lost 0 bases, J lost 1 base, and 4 bases lay in between. Germline-derived CDR1 and CDR2 are MGHRA and YSYEKL. This CDR3 spans 13 amino acids. The DNA of the CDR3 is TGCGCCAGCAGCCAAGACATGTCCTACGAGCAGTACTTC. It yields the protein CASSQDMSYEQYF.

In DNA, the CDR3 is TGCGCCAGCAGCTGGGCCAGGGGAACCTACGAGCAGTACTTC. Encoded protein: CASSWARGTYEQYF. The chain is built from TRBV5-1 and TRBJ2-7, with D maybe TRBD1 (6 bases). Germline V gene data show CDR1 as SGHRS and CDR2 as YFSETQ. The CDR3 is 14 residues long. The V end lost 3 bases, the J end lost 2 bases, and 12 bases lay between the germline ends.

The chain joins TRBV7-9 to TRBJ2-3; 8 nucleotides match TRBD2. This CDR3 spans 15 amino acids. Germline loops: CDR1 SEHNR, CDR2 FQNEAQ (reference sequence). V lost 5 bases and J lost 4; bases outside the gene matches: 8. The CDR3 reads CASSTQRERADTQYF. The CDR3 DNA reads as TGTGCCAGCAGCACACAGCGGGAGCGAGCAGATACGCAGTATTTT.

The chain joins TRBV11-2 to TRBJ2-2; tentative D call: TRBD2 (5 bases). Trimming stripped 2 bases from V and 0 bases from J, with 7 bases between. The CDR3 is 15 amino acids. Germline V lookup: CDR1 SGHAT, CDR2 FQNNGV. The CDR3 is CASSLPGSNTGELFF. For the CDR3, the DNA is TGTGCCAGCAGCTTACCGGGGTCGAACACCGGGGAGCTGTTTTTT.

The chain carries TRBV4-1 and TRBJ1-6; unclear D gene. CDR3 size: 12 residues. The V and J ends lost 0 bases and 14 bases respectively, with 8 bases between them. The germline CDR1 and CDR2 sequences are MGHRA and YSYEKL. The CDR3 sequence is CASSQDGGALHF. CDR3 nucleotide sequence: TGCGCCAGCAGCCAAGACGGCGGGGCCCTCCACTTT.

The V and J genes are TRBV10-3 and TRBJ2-5, with a possible D match to TRBD1 (5 bases). The CDR3 covers 15 residues. CDR1 and CDR2 (germline): ENHRY, SYGVKD. Trimming took off 0 bases at V and 8 bases at J, with 16 bases between the two ends. The CDR3 is CAISESGQGWDTQYF. The CDR3 DNA follows: TGTGCCATCAGTGAGTCCGGGCAGGGATGGGATACCCAGTACTTC.

This clone appeared once. The chain links TRBV30 to TRBJ1-4; 7 positions agree with TRBD1. V dropped 3 bases and J dropped 8; count of bases not matched to a gene: 9. Germline V CDR1 and CDR2: GTSNPN, SVGIG (reference sequence). The CDR3 covers 14 residues. The DNA of the CDR3 is TGTGCCTGGAGAGGTCGACAGGGTGGAGAAAAACTGTTTTTT. Amino acids: CAWRGRQGGEKLFF. Filled out from reference TRBV30 and TRBJ1-4, the complete variable domain reads SQTIHQWPATLVQPVGSPLSLECTVEGTSNPNLYWYRQAAGRGLQLLFYSVGIGQISSEVPQNLSASRPQDRQFILSSKKLLLSDSGFYLCAWRGRQGGEKLFFGSGTQLSVL.

For the CDR3, the DNA is TGTGCCAGCAGTGATGCGACTGAAGCTTTCTTT. It is translated as CASSDATEAFF. This chain joins TRBV2 and TRBJ1-1; D is unclear. Per the germline V gene, CDR1 is SNHLY and CDR2 is FYNNEI. V was cut by 3 bases and J by 5 bases, with 4 bases left in between. The CDR3 contains 11 residues.

This clone has a single count. V gene TRBV18 combines with J gene TRBJ2-1; tentative D call: TRBD2 (5 bases). With 2 bases removed from V and 5 bases from J, the gap between germline ends came to 7 bases. CDR1 KGHSH and CDR2 LQKENI come from the germline V gene. The CDR3 runs to 13 residues. CDR3 DNA: TGTGCCAGCTCACCATCGAGGGACAATGAGCAGTTCTTC. Translation: CASSPSRDNEQFF.

V and J are TRBV5-1 and TRBJ2-1, with 7 bases that match TRBD2. CDR1 and CDR2 from the germline V gene are SGHRS and YFSETQ. CDR3 length: 14 amino acids. The V and J ends lost 3 bases and 3 bases, in that order; junction bases with no gene match: 3. CDR3 loop: CASSSREVYNEQFF. The DNA of the CDR3 is TGCGCCAGCAGCTCCCGGGAGGTCTACAATGAGCAGTTCTTC.

The chain links TRBV6-5 to TRBJ1-1, with D tentatively TRBD1 (5 bases). V dropped 7 bases and J dropped 11 bases, with 14 bases sitting between them. Per the germline V gene, CDR1 is MNHEY and CDR2 is SVGAGI. The CDR3 spans 11 residues. CDR3 bases: TGTGCCAGCACCCTGGGGGGGAAGGCTTTCTTT. Protein: CASTLGGKAFF.

The sample holds one count of this clone. V is TRBV19 and J is TRBJ1-1; TRBD1 matches at 9 bases. Germline V gives CDR1 LNHDA, CDR2 SQIVND (reference sequence). J lost 0 bases, V lost 3 bases, and 17 bases had no gene match. The CDR3 length is 20 residues. The CDR3 region has the DNA TGTGCCAGTAGTATGCAACGTCGGAAGGGACAGGGTCTTATGAACACTGAAGCTTTCTTT. Translation: CASSMQRRKGQGLMNTEAFF.

The chain couples TRBV5-1 to TRBJ1-2; tentative D call: TRBD1 (5 bases). With 3 bases removed from V and 2 bases from J, the gap between germline ends came to 8 bases. Per the germline V gene, CDR1 is SGHRS and CDR2 is YFSETQ. This CDR3 contains 13 residues. CDR3 nucleotide sequence: TGCGCCAGCAGCTCACAGGCGAACTATGGCTACACCTTC. It codes for CASSSQANYGYTF.

The genes are TRBV10-2 and TRBJ1-1; D remains ambiguous. The CDR3 has 13 residues. Per germline, CDR1 WSHSY and CDR2 SAAADI. The V end lost 4 bases, the J end lost 8 bases, and 14 bases lay between the germline ends. The CDR3: CASSGSRAGEAFF. As DNA, the CDR3 is TGCGCCAGCAGTGGATCAAGGGCGGGCGAAGCTTTCTTT.